This T cell receptor (beta chain) is from a study of human T cells and chemical hapten exposure. As for the study in general: Per-sample variation in TCR yield stemmed mainly from small pooled library volume differences.

The V gene lost 7 bases and the J gene lost 1 base, with 16 bases spanning the gap. The germline gives CDR1 SGHTA, CDR2 FQGNSA. This CDR3 spans 15 amino acids. Unfractionated whole blood was the source from which total RNA was extracted. One entry per CDR3 protein results from TCRdb running MiXCR on the 5' RACE reads. The sample records about 140,000 distinct CDR3 sequences, 4.1% being singletons. This clonotype was counted only a few times. The TCR comes from a female donor in good health. The chain joins TRBV7-2 to TRBJ2-5; perhaps TRBD2 as D (6 bases). The CDR3 DNA reads as TGTGCCAGCACAATCACTTCGGGACTCCAAGAGACCCAGTACTTC. Its translation: CASTITSGLQETQYF.